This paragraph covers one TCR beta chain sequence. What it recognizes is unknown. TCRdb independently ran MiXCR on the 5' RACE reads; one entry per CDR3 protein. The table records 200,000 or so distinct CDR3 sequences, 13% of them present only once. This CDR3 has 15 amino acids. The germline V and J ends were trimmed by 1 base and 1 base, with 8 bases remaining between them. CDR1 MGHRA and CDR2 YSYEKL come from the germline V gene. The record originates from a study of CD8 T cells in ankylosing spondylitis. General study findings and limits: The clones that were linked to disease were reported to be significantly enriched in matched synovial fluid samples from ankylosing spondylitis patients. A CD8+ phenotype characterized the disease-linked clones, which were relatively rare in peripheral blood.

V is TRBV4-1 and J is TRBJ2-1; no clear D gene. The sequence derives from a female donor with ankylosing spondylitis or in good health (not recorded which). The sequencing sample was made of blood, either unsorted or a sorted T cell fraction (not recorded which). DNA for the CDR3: TGCGCCAGCAGCCAAGTTGACTCTTCCTACAATGAGCAGTTCTTC. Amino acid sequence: CASSQVDSSYNEQFF.